This entry concerns a single T cell receptor (beta chain). The antigen it binds to is not known. Base qualities are not provided; no much larger clone lies one nucleotide away. The cohort comprised under 700 healthy bone marrow donors. All cohort members were sampled while nominally healthy, although unrecorded immune exposures were likely present. The donor was CMV seronegative and was included in the group of 352 seronegative cohort members. A peripheral blood sample was collected from each donor, and TCR beta sequencing was performed on peripheral blood mononuclear cells. The Qiagen DNeasy Blood Extraction Kit was used to extract genomic DNA from the blood cell samples. This sample is part of a study of cytomegalovirus exposure and HLA in healthy donors (dated by TCRdb to 2017 to 2019). With respect to the entire study: According to an earlier analysis of several hundred of the donors, 150 million to 200 million T cells yielded over 100 million unique TCR beta sequences and approximately 280 Gb of sequence data. An early release covering roughly 640 HLA-typed donors comprised about 320 gigabases of sequencing data and approximately 80 million unique TCR sequences. Among the approximately 400 genotyped donors, about 85% belonged to the genetic ancestry cluster associated with self-reported Caucasian donors. The study aimed to test whether signatures of past pathogen exposure could be identified by cataloging public T cell receptors. The T cell repertoires of under 700 subjects were profiled by immunosequencing and related to cytomegalovirus serostatus. Besides the first cohort of roughly 700 subjects, a separate validation cohort made up of 120 different subjects was used. To predict cytomegalovirus infection status, the study combined high-throughput TCR immunosequencing, statistical association of individual TCRs with disease status, and machine learning. In a later analysis, previously published TCR beta repertoires from about 670 donors were re-analyzed and high-resolution HLA genotyping was added so that TCR occurrence patterns could be studied. Rather than drawing on any new phenotypic data, the later analysis identified candidate immune exposures from TCR beta sequences and the way those sequences occurred across donors. In an earlier analysis of roughly 580 of the donors, high-throughput TCR beta sequencing was used to judge whether each TCR beta V gene segment behaved as functional or pseudogenic. Donor age, sex, ethnicity and CMV serostatus were compiled together with the repertoire data. A later genetic analysis took genome-wide SNP genotypes for about 55% of the 666 donors and used that subset as a discovery cohort. Every discovery cohort repertoire had been produced on one sequencing platform. Both class I and class II loci were covered by HLA typing, at four-digit resolution. The number of typed donors differed by locus: roughly 620-630 for A, B, C, DRB1 and DQB1; 522 for DQA1; around 610 for DPA1; and 400 to 480 for DPB1. About five DR-DQ haplotypes were handled as single units for association and clustering, since linkage in the cohort was strong. On average, around 230,000 unique TCR beta nucleotide sequences were sequenced per donor among more than 350 genotyped donors of the cohort, with roughly a sixth of those sequences being non-productive.

Summary of the overall study and its limitations: V-gene and J-gene trimming of TCR beta chains was associated with a missense DCLRE1C variant in a later genetic analysis, and the association was replicated in an independent cohort. Some IMGT-functional V segments, including TRBV6-2 and TRBV6-3, could not be told apart with the 87-base-pair reads, so those segments were excluded. According to a later analysis, TCR association rates differed among HLA loci, with DRB1 alleles showing the most associated TCRs and HLA-C alleles showing the fewest. A further reported finding was that TCR beta sequences accurately predicted the HLA-A and HLA-B alleles for most subjects in the first cohort. Assigning TCR associations to individual alleles was difficult when HLA alleles, especially DR and DQ, strongly co-occurred. Sequencing depth was assumed to be roughly uniform across donors in the presence/absence analyses, though that assumption may not hold. Immune exposure information for the cohort was limited to CMV serostatus. A later analysis associated about 18,000 TCR beta sequences with specific HLA alleles at a false discovery rate of 0.05. Three of the identified cytomegalovirus-associated TCR beta chains were confirmed in vitro to be specific for cytomegalovirus antigens. According to a later analysis, most CMV-associated TCR beta chains appeared to be HLA-restricted, and the HLA associations seemed to be driven largely by CMV exposure. The study gave a list of some 150 TCR beta chains associated with cytomegalovirus. In an earlier analysis of around 500 of the donors, most TCR beta V segments appeared in productive rearrangements about 90% or about 30% of the time, broadly matching IMGT annotations. A later genetic analysis reported fewer N-insertions in productive TCRs among donors in an Asian-associated ancestry cluster than the roughly 700-donor mean. Correlated functional status among segregating V segments might reflect linkage disequilibrium, but an unknown experimental factor could not be ruled out. HLA typing was unavailable for some donors at each locus, so association tests used only the typed subset. It was suggested by the authors that the approach could potentially be generalized to other disease states and immunological phenotypes. The sequencing pipeline was judged likely to have produced a cluster of highly shared sequence variants as a technical artifact. Most TCR sequences were observed very rarely across donors, whereas some public TCRs were present in many individuals. The cohort was sequenced for TCR beta chains only, and without alpha or paired-chain data the features that could be detected were limited. Cytomegalovirus status was reported to be diagnosed by the classifier with high specificity and sensitivity in both the original and validation cohorts. Compared with equally common non-associated chains, HLA-associated TCR beta chains in a later analysis were more clonally expanded and had lower generation probabilities. Over 15 rarely observed V segments, including chromosome 9 orphons, were excluded from the earlier analysis of approximately 500 of the donors because counts were too low. According to a later analysis, parvovirus B19, influenza, CMV and Epstein-Barr virus appeared linked to several top co-occurrence clusters.

The method was the immunoSEQ multiplex PCR assay. A mixture of 60 forward primers for TCR Vbeta segments and 13 reverse primers for TCR Jbeta segments was used in the multiplex PCR. The CDR3 region of rearranged TCR beta genes was amplified from genomic DNA with a multiplex PCR assay. Amplified TCR beta libraries were sequenced as 87-base-pair reads on the Illumina HiSeq System. On the study's bioinformatics: In a later analysis, tens of millions of unique TCR beta chains were counted across the approximately 620 repertoires, and roughly 10 million of these chains were shared by at least two donors. A nearest-neighbor algorithm error-corrected the raw reads and collapsed the reads into unique sequences, merging closely related sequences to remove PCR and sequencing errors. CDR3 sequences were aligned to IMGT reference sequences to assign V, D and J gene segments. For a sequence to be retained, a match of at least six nucleotides to both a V gene segment and a J gene segment was required. Rearrangements were called productive when the CDR3 lacked stop codons and stayed in frame with V and J; all others were non-productive. CDR3 was defined according to IMGT convention as the region running from the second conserved V-encoded cysteine to the conserved J-encoded phenylalanine. Sequences without an unambiguous match to a single V gene segment were excluded from the earlier analysis of a few hundred of the donors. An earlier analysis of 500 to 600 of the donors classified V segments as functional when productive rearrangements were above 56.7% and as segregating when the standard deviation between donors was above 5%. To diagnose cytomegalovirus status from the catalog of TCR beta chain sequences, a statistical classification framework was built. In a later analysis, TCR nucleotide sequences were compared against IMGT/GENE-DB human TR gene sequences so that V and J genes could be assigned. In a later analysis, CDR3 sequences and most-parsimonious VDJ recombination scenarios were assigned using the TCRdist pipeline. In a later analysis, every TCR beta chain was defined by the combination of its CDR3 amino acid sequence and its V-gene family, and reads without a unique V-gene family were dropped. To address suspected cross-contamination and a sequencing artifact, a later analysis removed a few hundred highly shared, low-generation-probability nucleotide sequences. In a later analysis, a clonal expansion index was calculated for each public chain from normalized within-repertoire ranks of inferred template counts. In a later analysis, generation probabilities were computed with a VDJ recombination model fitted to out-of-frame rearrangements, and the resulting probabilities were checked against IGoR. A later analysis scored TCR-TCR, TCR-HLA and TCR-CMV co-occurrence with hypergeometric tests, applying a repertoire-size bias correction to TCR pairs. To estimate false discovery rates, a later analysis permuted the HLA or CMV assignments 20 times. A later analysis grouped co-occurring TCRs with DBSCAN, adding TCRdist sequence similarity when clustering within HLA-allele-positive subsets. For co-occurrence clustering, repertoires with fewer than 30,000 or more than 120,000 public chains were excluded, along with roughly 5 repertoires with anomalous nucleotide sharing. TCRdb's version of the immuneACCESS table is confined to in-frame rearrangements and falls short of the full clone set. An unresolved V gene accounts for under half of the shortfall where checked; the remainder is of unknown origin. V and J calls and clone size are given by that table; D and trimming were obtained from the DNA. The sample table lists about 160,000 clones, 70% to 90% of them with a count of one. The top ten constitute 1.5% to 2% of the sample.

CDR1 and CDR2, looked up from the germline V gene, are KGHSH and LQKENI. Between the V and J ends, shortened by 5 bases and 4 bases respectively, the junction contains 17 bases. Reading from cysteine to phenylalanine, the CDR3 counts 15 amino acids. Left in the record is the CDR3 DNA by itself, 45 bases read in frame from the first base. The rearranged chain carries TRBV18 and TRBJ1-1; there is no confident call for the D gene. The source material was PBMCs. The sequence was obtained from a woman between 18 and 29 years old in good health and CMV-seronegative. The bases read TGTGCCAGCTCATCACGCATGGGTGAGGGCACTGAAGCTTTCTTT. This gives the protein CASSSRMGEGTEAFF.